Below, 26 T cell receptor beta chains from the same sample are listed, as sequenced in a study of shared clonotypes between healthy human individuals (TCRdb year 2020). For the CD8 naive samples, CD45RO-negative cells were positively selected for CCR7, yielding a CD45RA+CCR7+ population from which TemRA cells were excluded. The receptor library was made with the immunoSEQ multiplex PCR assay. TCRdb limited this immuneACCESS table to in-frame rearrangements with V and J called. A share of clones is missing; checked studies link under half to unresolved V genes, and the rest is unexplained. The sample includes more than 2 million clones, with just over 90% observed a single time. The ten biggest clones cover around 1.8% of the sample. What was sequenced was naive CD8+ T cells from PBMCs. Sample cell subset or site, as interpreted from the label and publication: CD45RA+CCR7+. The receptors stem from a young man in good health. Some clones in this sample may be carry-over from other donors' samples.

This chain links TRBV6-1 with TRBJ1-1, with 9 bases aligning to TRBD1. The V segment lost 6 bases and the J segment 5 bases; nucleotides outside the gene matches: 10. In germline, CDR1 is MNHNS, CDR2 SASEGT. The CDR3 has 15 amino acids. CDR3 residues: CASSYTGTGMTEAFF. The CDR3 DNA reads as TGTGCCAGCAGCTATACCGGGACAGGGATGACTGAAGCTTTCTTT.

The V gene is TRBV21-1, the J gene TRBJ2-1; the table's TRBD2 call for D was not verified on the DNA. TRBV21-1 is recorded as a pseudogene. The CDR3 totals 16 residues. CDR3 amino acids: CASSKDEGKSYNEQFF. The DNA for the CDR3 is TGTGCCAGCAGCAAAGATGAGGGAAAGTCCTACAATGAGCAGTTCTTC.

This clone was seen just once. The chain recombines TRBV19 with TRBJ2-1; TRBD1 matches at 11 bases. CDR1 LNHDA and CDR2 SQIVND come from the germline V gene (reference sequence). V gave up 1 base and J gave up 3 bases; unmatched junction bases: 2. There are 16 residues in the CDR3. The CDR3 reads CASSIGTGGIYNEQFF. In DNA form, the CDR3 reads TGTGCCAGTAGTATAGGGACAGGGGGCATCTACAATGAGCAGTTCTTC.

This chain uses TRBV28 with TRBJ2-4, with D possibly being TRBD1 or TRBD2 (6 bases each). Germline values: CDR1 MDHEN, CDR2 SYDVKM. V dropped 6 bases and J dropped 3 bases, with 27 bases sitting between them. This CDR3 contains 19 residues. The CDR3: CASSRSRGEVRTHKNIQYF. The CDR3 DNA sequence: TGTGCCAGCAGCCGATCGAGGGGGGAAGTAAGGACGCACAAAAACATTCAGTACTTC.

This clone appeared a single time. The V and J genes are TRBV7-9 and TRBJ2-2, with TRBD1 matching over 9 bases. CDR1 is SEHNR and CDR2 is FQNEAQ in the germline V gene (reference sequence). Unmatched junction bases numbered 4, after V lost 3 bases and J lost 5 bases. The CDR3 spans 15 residues. The DNA of the CDR3 is TGTGCCAGCAGCTTGACAGGGGGGAAAACCGGGGAGCTGTTTTTT. Translating it yields CASSLTGGKTGELFF.

This sequence joins TRBV27 and TRBJ1-1; unclear D gene. This CDR3 comprises 12 residues. Trimming cost V 2 bases and J 4 bases, with 5 bases left between them. Germline V gene data show CDR1 as MNHEY and CDR2 as SMNVEV (reference sequence). The CDR3 here is CASSLGVTEAFF. The CDR3 nucleotides read TGTGCCAGCAGTTTAGGAGTCACTGAAGCTTTCTTT.

The V and J genes are TRBV7-9 and TRBJ2-1; 7 bases agree with TRBD2. Germline CDR1 is SEHNR and CDR2 is FQNEAQ (reference sequence). The CDR3 sequence is 15 residues long. V trimming: 3 bases; J trimming: 8 bases; junction bases outside the gene matches: 10. The CDR3 here is CASSLVQGGFHEQFF. In nucleotides, the CDR3 is TGTGCCAGCAGCTTGGTGCAGGGAGGGTTTCATGAGCAGTTCTTC.

The chain is built from TRBV2 and TRBJ2-1; unclear D gene. The germline V gene has CDR1 SNHLY and CDR2 FYNNEI. CDR3 length equals 11 residues. The CDR3 loop is CASEFGNEQFF. The DNA for the CDR3 is TGTGCTTCAGAGTTTGGGAATGAGCAGTTCTTC.

This clone was seen more than once but under ten times. Other DNA sequences from this sample encode an identical CDR3 as well. This chain joins TRBV6-5 and TRBJ1-5; D remains ambiguous. Germline V gene lookup returns CDR1 MNHEY and CDR2 SVGAGI. Deletions cut 0 bases from V and 2 bases from J, with 5 bases between. This CDR3 comprises 14 residues. The CDR3 nucleotides are TGTGCCAGCAGTTACTCCGAGGGCAATCAGCCCCAGCATTTT. As protein: CASSYSEGNQPQHF.

The chain has TRBV19 and TRBJ2-7; 7 bases are shared with TRBD2. V lost 2 bases, J lost 3 bases, and 7 bases stayed unmatched. Germline values: CDR1 LNHDA, CDR2 SQIVND (reference sequence). This CDR3 has 15 residues. The CDR3 protein is CASSIRGGSGYEQYF. CDR3 nucleotides: TGTGCCAGTAGTATACGCGGGGGAAGCGGCTACGAGCAGTACTTC. Full variable domain (rest looked up from reference TRBV19 and TRBJ2-7): DGGITQSPKYLFRKEGQNVTLSCEQNLNHDAMYWYRQDPGQGLRLIYYSQIVNDFQKGDIAEGYSVSREKKESFPLTVTSAQKNPTAFYLCASSIRGGSGYEQYFGPGTRLTVT.

About this clone: Other nucleotide sequences in the sample specify the same CDR3. The V gene is TRBV9, the J gene TRBJ1-1; a weak D match, TRBD1 (5 bases). The ends were cut back, 0 bases at V and 2 bases at J, with 8 bases in the middle. CDR1 and CDR2 from the germline V gene are SGDLS and YYNGEE. The CDR3 is made up of 14 amino acids. The CDR3 coding sequence is TGTGCCAGCAGCGTAGCGGGGGGTAACACTGAAGCTTTCTTT. Protein: CASSVAGGNTEAFF.

As concerns this clone: Other nucleotide sequences from this sample produce the same CDR3. The chain employs TRBV7-9 and TRBJ2-7; D perhaps matches TRBD2 (6 bases). Germline CDR1 reads SEHNR; CDR2 reads FQNEAQ (reference sequence). The CDR3 is 12 amino acids. Trimming pared 0 bases from V and 7 bases from J, leaving 7 bases between. The CDR3 sequence is CASSLAGGEQYF. In DNA, the CDR3 is TGTGCCAGCAGCTTAGCCGGGGGTGAGCAGTACTTC.

The CDR3, as DNA: TGTGCCAGCTCGGGGGGGCGTTACGAGCAGTACTTC. Translated: CASSGGRYEQYF. V is TRBV5-6 and J is TRBJ2-7; 8 nucleotides line up with TRBD2. J lost 4 bases, V lost 7 bases, and 4 bases had no gene match. The CDR3 contains 12 residues. Germline V gives CDR1 SGHDT, CDR2 YYEEEE.

A note on this clone: The same CDR3 arises from other DNA sequences in this sample as well. The chain is built from TRBV6-5 and TRBJ2-7; TRBD1 might be the D (5 bases). Trimming stripped 6 bases from V and 3 bases from J, with 15 bases between. The germline V gene has CDR1 MNHEY and CDR2 SVGAGI. The CDR3 contains 14 residues. The CDR3 DNA reads TGTGCCAGCAGCCCTAGGCAGGGATACTACGAGCAGTACTTC. Translating it yields CASSPRQGYYEQYF.

This clone was seen just once. This specimen includes other DNA sequences encoding the same CDR3. The J gene is TRBJ2-7, the V gene TRBV4-3, with TRBD2 matching 8 bases. Germline V gene lookup returns CDR1 LGHNA and CDR2 YSLEER. The CDR3 sequence is 15 residues long. V trimming: 0 bases; J trimming: 3 bases; junction bases outside the gene matches: 4. The CDR3: CASSQDVSGSYEQYF. The CDR3 nucleotides are TGCGCCAGCAGCCAAGATGTGAGCGGGAGCTACGAGCAGTACTTC.

The V call is TRBV7-9, the J call TRBJ1-1, with D tentatively TRBD1 (5 bases). V lost 1 base, J lost 1 base, and 10 bases lay in between. Germline-derived CDR1 and CDR2 are SEHNR and FQNEAQ (reference sequence). The CDR3 has 15 residues. The CDR3, as DNA: TGTGCCAGCAGCTTAGTGCGGGGCGCGAACACTGAAGCTTTCTTT. It codes for CASSLVRGANTEAFF. Supplemented by reference TRBV7-9 and TRBJ1-1, the full variable domain reads DTGVSQNPRHKITKRGQNVTFRCDPISEHNRLYWYRQTLGQGPEFLTYFQNEAQLEKSRLLSDRFSAERPKGSFSTLEIQRTEQGDSAMYLCASSLVRGANTEAFFGQGTRLTVV.

The chain employs TRBV9 and TRBJ2-5; maybe TRBD2 (7 bases). Germline lookup yields CDR1 SGDLS and CDR2 YYNGEE. V lost 0 bases, J lost 4 bases, and 16 bases lay in between. This CDR3 spans 16 amino acids. In nucleotides, the CDR3 is TGTGCCAGCAGCGTAGCTAGGGGGGGCGTAGGAGAGACCCAGTACTTC. Protein sequence: CASSVARGGVGETQYF.

Note on this clone: Other DNA sequences within the sample encode an identical CDR3. The J gene is TRBJ1-1, the V gene TRBV5-1; D is uncertain. Germline CDR1 SGHRS, CDR2 YFSETQ. Trimming pared 0 bases from V and 1 base from J, leaving 4 bases between. The CDR3 has 13 amino acids. CDR3 nucleotides: TGCGCCAGCAGCTTGGAGCAGAACACTGAAGCTTTCTTT. This gives the protein CASSLEQNTEAFF. The variable domain in full, completed from reference TRBV5-1 and TRBJ1-1, reads KAGVTQTPRYLIKTRGQQVTLSCSPISGHRSVSWYQQTPGQGLQFLFEYFSETQRNKGNFPGRFSGRQFSNSRSEMNVSTLELGDSALYLCASSLEQNTEAFFGQGTRLTVV.

The rearrangement uses TRBV27 and TRBJ1-1, with 8 positions matching TRBD1. Germline CDR1 MNHEY, CDR2 SMNVEV (reference sequence). V was clipped by 6 bases and J by 3 bases; unmatched bases: 3. This CDR3 is built from 13 residues. The CDR3 loop reads CASRETGDTEAFF. CDR3 bases: TGTGCCAGCAGGGAGACAGGGGACACTGAAGCTTTCTTT.

The chain carries TRBV28 and TRBJ2-2; D tentatively reads TRBD1 or TRBD2 (5 bases each). This CDR3 is built from 15 residues. Trimming shortened V by 7 bases and J by 4 bases, and 16 bases separated the two germline ends. Germline lookup yields CDR1 MDHEN and CDR2 SYDVKM. CDR3 loop: CASTPSGQFTGELFF. CDR3 sequence (DNA): TGTGCCAGCACCCCCTCGGGGCAGTTCACCGGGGAGCTGTTTTTT. The whole variable domain, remainder taken from reference TRBV28 and TRBJ2-2, is DVKVTQSSRYLVKRTGEKVFLECVQDMDHENMFWYRQDPGLGLRLIYFSYDVKMKEKGDIPEGYSVSREKKERFSLILESASTNQTSMYLCASTPSGQFTGELFFGEGSRLTVL.

A word on this clone: Other DNA sequences of this sample code for an identical CDR3. The chain employs TRBV10-3 and TRBJ1-1, with D hard to call. The germline gives CDR1 ENHRY, CDR2 SYGVKD. Trimming removed 2 bases at V and 5 bases at J, with 9 bases between. The CDR3 is made up of 13 amino acids. Written as DNA, the CDR3 is TGTGCCATCAGTGAGAGCTCGGGGACTGAAGCTTTCTTT. As protein: CAISESSGTEAFF.

This clone appeared a few times. The gene calls are TRBV11-2 and TRBJ1-4, with 8 bases that match TRBD1. Germline CDR1 SGHAT, CDR2 FQNNGV. The CDR3 is 13 amino acids. V was pared by 6 bases and J by 12 bases, with 9 bases of the junction left unmatched. CDR3 nucleotide sequence: TGTGCCAGCAGGGACAGGGAACGGGTTGAACTGTTTTTT. Translation: CASRDRERVELFF.

V gene TRBV25-1 combines with J gene TRBJ1-2, with D uncertain. Trimming removed 10 bases from V and 5 bases from J, with 14 bases in between. Per germline, CDR1 MGHDK and CDR2 SYGVNS. The CDR3 sequence is 12 residues long. The CDR3 nucleotides read TGTGCCACCCTAAGTACGGGGTATGGCTACACCTTC. Its protein is CATLSTGYGYTF.

A single count supports this clone. J is TRBJ2-7 and V is TRBV6-5; the D gene is possibly TRBD1 (6 bases). V lost 5 bases and J lost 3, with 8 bases in between. Germline V lookup: CDR1 MNHEY, CDR2 SVGAGI. This CDR3 contains 12 residues. DNA of the CDR3: TGTGCCAGCAGTACAGGGATCTACGAGCAGTACTTC. Protein: CASSTGIYEQYF.

This sequence joins TRBV4-1 and TRBJ2-1, with TRBD2 matching 8 bases. Germline trimming cut 5 bases from V and 4 bases from J; bases unmatched to any gene: 13. Germline-derived CDR1 and CDR2 are MGHRA and YSYEKL. The CDR3 totals 17 residues. CDR3: CASSGTGGRAVYNEQFF. The CDR3 coding sequence is TGCGCCAGCAGCGGGACGGGGGGGCGGGCGGTATACAATGAGCAGTTCTTC.

Comment on this clone: This sample also contains other DNA sequences that code for the same CDR3. This chain connects TRBV19 to TRBJ2-7, with D perhaps given as TRBD1 or TRBD2 (5 bases each). The CDR3 consists of 13 residues. Germline CDR1 LNHDA, CDR2 SQIVND (reference sequence). With 3 bases removed from V and 0 bases from J, the gap between germline ends came to 6 bases. CDR3 DNA sequence: TGTGCCAGTAGTATCGGGGCCTCCTACGAGCAGTACTTC. Amino acids: CASSIGASYEQYF.